Listed below are T cell receptor beta chains from one sample, sequenced in a study of PD-1 blockade in classical Hodgkin lymphoma. Sequenced by immunoSEQ multiplex PCR; TCRdb stores in-frame clones only, minus some. The sample consists of more than 90,000 clones, roughly 81% of them appearing once. The starting material was peripheral blood mononuclear cells (PBMCs), obtained before the second cycle of nivolumab. Receptor source: a human donor with classical Hodgkin lymphoma. The CDR3 runs from the conserved cysteine through the conserved F or W. A D gene is named only where the DNA matches it firmly. Not all rows give a size; the values are once, few, many and, for expanded clones, a class.

>TRBJ2-3|TRBV10-3|TRBD2|NA
CAISEREAQYF
TGTGCCATCAGTGAGCGGGAGGCGCAGTATTTT
>TRBJ2-7|TRBV5-1|NA|NA
CASSFSVQGPSYEQYF
TGCGCCAGCAGCTTCAGTGTCCAGGGGCCCTCCTACGAGCAGTACTTC
>TRBJ2-1|TRBV19|TRBD2|once
CASRGLAGEFHNEQFF
TGTGCCAGTAGGGGACTAGCGGGAGAATTCCACAATGAGCAGTTCTTC
>TRBJ1-5|TRBV5-1|NA|NA
CASSLEGPYSNQPQHF
TGCGCCAGCAGCCTGGAGGGTCCCTATAGCAATCAGCCCCAGCATTTT
>TRBJ2-3|TRBV5-1|NA|few
CASSSRSGRGSADTQYF
TGCGCCAGCAGCTCCCGATCGGGACGGGGAAGCGCAGATACGCAGTATTTT
>TRBJ2-7|TRBV9|TRBD1|NA
CASSTQDRAHEQYF
TGTGCCAGCAGCACACAGGACAGGGCCCACGAGCAGTACTTC
>TRBJ2-7|TRBV30|NA|NA
CACYSTGGQSYEQYF
TGTGCCTGCTACAGTACGGGTGGGCAATCCTACGAGCAGTACTTC
>TRBJ1-1|TRBV29-1|NA|NA
CSVVVGDFTEAFF
TGCAGCGTTGTTGTGGGGGACTTCACTGAAGCTTTCTTT
>TRBJ1-5|TRBV11-2|NA|few
CASSLGGIQPQHF
TGTGCCAGCAGCTTAGGGGGGATTCAGCCCCAGCATTTT
>TRBJ1-5|TRBV6-1|NA|NA
CASSRELSNQPQHF
TGTGCCAGCAGCAGGGAGCTAAGCAATCAGCCCCAGCATTTT
>TRBJ1-5|TRBV2|NA|NA
CASSDQGTSAFRAQHF
TGTGCCAGCAGTGATCAGGGGACGTCAGCTTTCAGGGCCCAGCATTTT
>TRBJ2-7|TRBV10-3|NA|NA
CAISKSYEQYF
TGTGCCATCAGTAAGTCCTACGAGCAGTACTTC
>TRBJ2-3|TRBV23-1|NA|once
CASSHPWADTQYF
TGCGCCAGCAGTCACCCGTGGGCCGATACGCAGTATTTT
>TRBJ2-7|TRBV18|TRBD2|NA
CASSPLAGASYEQYF
TGTGCCAGCTCACCACTAGCGGGGGCCTCCTACGAGCAGTACTTC
>TRBJ2-5|TRBV5-1|NA|NA
CASSLGSSSETQYF
TGCGCCAGCAGCTTGGGATCCAGCTCGGAGACCCAGTACTTC
>TRBJ2-3|TRBV11-2|TRBD2|NA
CASSLLSGSNTDTQYF
TGTGCCAGCAGCCTACTTAGCGGGAGTAACACAGATACGCAGTATTTT
>TRBJ1-4|TRBV7-9|NA|NA
CASSNRHWEGEKLFF
TGTGCCAGCAGCAATAGGCACTGGGAGGGGGAAAAACTGTTTTTT
>TRBJ2-1|TRBV6-5|NA|NA
CASSYSGRHEQFF
TGTGCCAGCAGTTACTCGGGTCGGCATGAGCAGTTCTTC
>TRBJ2-3|TRBV5-4|TRBD2|NA
CASSAGTSGSTDTQYF
TGTGCCAGCAGCGCCGGGACTAGCGGAAGCACAGATACGCAGTATTTT
>TRBJ2-7|TRBV11-2|NA|medium-sized
CASSRGYEQYF
TGTGCCAGCAGTCGGGGGTACGAGCAGTACTTC
>TRBJ1-2|TRBV5-1|NA|NA
CASSNGTGNYGYTF
TGCGCCAGCAGCAACGGGACGGGAAACTATGGCTACACCTTC
>TRBJ1-1|TRBV28|NA|NA
CASSKNRAAFF
TGTGCCAGCAGTAAAAACAGGGCAGCTTTCTTT
>TRBJ1-1|TRBV6-1|NA|NA
CASSFERTTEAFF
TGTGCCAGCAGTTTTGAGAGGACCACTGAAGCTTTCTTT
>TRBJ1-5|TRBV18|NA|NA
CASSQTKGGSNQPQHF
TGTGCCAGCTCACAAACGAAGGGGGGTAGCAATCAGCCCCAGCATTTT
>TRBJ1-1|TRBV9|NA|NA
CASSPRDPSF
TGTGCCAGCAGCCCACGGGACCCTTCGTTT
>TRBJ2-3|TRBV18|TRBD2|NA
CASSPLAGGLGDTQYF
TGTGCCAGCTCACCACTAGCGGGAGGGCTCGGAGATACGCAGTATTTT
>TRBJ1-4|TRBV6-1|TRBD1|NA
CASSQGQGLQKLFF
TGTGCCAGCAGTCAGGGACAGGGGTTGCAAAAACTGTTTTTT